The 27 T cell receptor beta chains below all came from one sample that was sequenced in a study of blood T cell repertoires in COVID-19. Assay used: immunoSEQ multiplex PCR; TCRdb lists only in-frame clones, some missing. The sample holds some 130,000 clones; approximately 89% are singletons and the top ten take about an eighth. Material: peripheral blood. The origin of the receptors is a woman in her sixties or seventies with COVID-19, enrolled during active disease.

The CDR3 sequence: CSASVGQSYEQYF. The DNA for the CDR3 is TGCAGTGCTAGTGTGGGACAGTCCTACGAGCAGTACTTC. This chain connects TRBV20-1 to TRBJ2-7; TRBD1 matches at 7 bases. From germline, CDR1 is DFQATT and CDR2 SNEGSKA (reference sequence). The ends lost 3 bases at V and 1 base at J; junction bases unmatched: 3. The CDR3 length is 13 residues.

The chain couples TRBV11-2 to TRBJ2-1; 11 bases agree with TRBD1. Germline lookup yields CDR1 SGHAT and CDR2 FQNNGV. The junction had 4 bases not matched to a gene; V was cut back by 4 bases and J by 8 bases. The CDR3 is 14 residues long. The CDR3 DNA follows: TGTGCCAGCAGCTGGGACAGGGGGGGGTATGAGCAGTTCTTC. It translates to CASSWDRGGYEQFF.

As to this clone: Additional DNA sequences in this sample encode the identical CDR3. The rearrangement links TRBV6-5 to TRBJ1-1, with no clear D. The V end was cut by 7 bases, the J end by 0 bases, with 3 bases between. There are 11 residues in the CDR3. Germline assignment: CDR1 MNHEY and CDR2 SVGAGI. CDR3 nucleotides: TGTGCCAGCACTATGAACACTGAAGCTTTCTTT. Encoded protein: CASTMNTEAFF.

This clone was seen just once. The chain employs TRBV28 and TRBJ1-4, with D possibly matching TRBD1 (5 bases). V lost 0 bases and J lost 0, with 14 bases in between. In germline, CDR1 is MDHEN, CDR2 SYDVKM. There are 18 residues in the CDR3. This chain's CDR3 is CASSLWISGDPTNEKLFF. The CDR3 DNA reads TGTGCCAGCAGTTTATGGATTTCGGGGGACCCAACTAATGAAAAACTGTTTTTT.

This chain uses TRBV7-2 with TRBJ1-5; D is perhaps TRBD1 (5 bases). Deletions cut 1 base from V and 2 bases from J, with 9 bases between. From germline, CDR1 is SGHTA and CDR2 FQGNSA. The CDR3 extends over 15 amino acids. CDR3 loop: CASSLGGWGNQPQHF. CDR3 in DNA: TGTGCCAGCAGCTTAGGGGGCTGGGGCAATCAGCCCCAGCATTTT.

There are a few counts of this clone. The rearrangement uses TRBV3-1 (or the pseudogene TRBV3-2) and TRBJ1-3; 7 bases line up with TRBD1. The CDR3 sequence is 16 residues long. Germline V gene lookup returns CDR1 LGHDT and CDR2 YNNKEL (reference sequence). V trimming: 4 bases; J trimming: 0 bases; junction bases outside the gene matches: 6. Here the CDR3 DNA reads TGTGCCAGCAGCCTTCGGACAGGAAGCTCTGGAAACACCATATATTTT. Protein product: CASSLRTGSSGNTIYF.

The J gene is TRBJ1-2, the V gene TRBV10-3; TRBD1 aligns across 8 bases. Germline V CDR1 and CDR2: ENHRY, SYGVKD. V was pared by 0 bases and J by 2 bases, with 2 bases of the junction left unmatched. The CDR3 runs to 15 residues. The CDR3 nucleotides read TGTGCCATCAGTGAGTCGAGGGACAGGAACTATGGCTACACCTTC. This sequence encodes CAISESRDRNYGYTF.

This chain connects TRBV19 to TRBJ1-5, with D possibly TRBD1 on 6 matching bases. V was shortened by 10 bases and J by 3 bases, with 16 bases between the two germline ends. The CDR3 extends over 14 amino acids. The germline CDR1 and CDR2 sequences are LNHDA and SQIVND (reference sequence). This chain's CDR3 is CATTWAGDNQPQHF. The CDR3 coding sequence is TGTGCCACCACCTGGGCAGGGGACAATCAGCCCCAGCATTTT.

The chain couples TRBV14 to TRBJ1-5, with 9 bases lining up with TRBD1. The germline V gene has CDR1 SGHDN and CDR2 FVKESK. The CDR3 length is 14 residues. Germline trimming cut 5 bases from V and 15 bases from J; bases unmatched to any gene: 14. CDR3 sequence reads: CASSIRTGTGRVHF. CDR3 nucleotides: TGTGCCAGCAGCATACGTACCGGGACAGGGAGGGTGCATTTT.

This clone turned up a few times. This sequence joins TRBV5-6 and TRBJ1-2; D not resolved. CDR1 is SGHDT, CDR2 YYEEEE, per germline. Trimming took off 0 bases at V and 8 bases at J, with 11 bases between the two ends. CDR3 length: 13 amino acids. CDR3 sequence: CASSLVGAGGYTF. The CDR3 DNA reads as TGTGCCAGCAGCTTGGTAGGCGCGGGGGGCTACACCTTC.

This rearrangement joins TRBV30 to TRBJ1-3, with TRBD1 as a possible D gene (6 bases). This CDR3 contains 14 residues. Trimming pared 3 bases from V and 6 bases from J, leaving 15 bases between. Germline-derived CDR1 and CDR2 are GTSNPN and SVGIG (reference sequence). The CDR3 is CAWRARDIVNTIYF. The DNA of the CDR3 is TGTGCCTGGAGGGCCCGGGACATAGTAAACACCATATATTTT.

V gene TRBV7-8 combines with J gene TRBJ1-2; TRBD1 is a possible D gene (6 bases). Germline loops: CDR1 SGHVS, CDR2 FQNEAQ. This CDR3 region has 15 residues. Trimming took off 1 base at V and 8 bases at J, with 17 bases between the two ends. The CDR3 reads CASSLDQGLRDGYTF. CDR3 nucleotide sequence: TGTGCCAGCAGCTTAGATCAGGGGTTGAGGGACGGCTACACCTTC.

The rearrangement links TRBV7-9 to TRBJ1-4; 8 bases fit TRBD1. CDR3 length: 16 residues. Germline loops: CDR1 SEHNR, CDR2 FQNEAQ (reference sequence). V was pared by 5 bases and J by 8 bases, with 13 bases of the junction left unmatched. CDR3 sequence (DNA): TGTGCCAGCAGCCAGGGACAGGCAGAAGTAGGGGAAAAACTGTTTTTT. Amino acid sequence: CASSQGQAEVGEKLFF.

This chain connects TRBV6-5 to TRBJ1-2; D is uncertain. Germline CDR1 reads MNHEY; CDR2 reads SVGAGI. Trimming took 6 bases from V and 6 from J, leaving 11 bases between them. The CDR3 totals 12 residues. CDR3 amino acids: CASRMRDDGYTF. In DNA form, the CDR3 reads TGTGCCAGCAGGATGAGGGATGATGGCTACACCTTC.

CDR3 protein: CASSITGLSTEAFF. Here the CDR3 DNA reads TGTGCCAGCAGCATCACAGGGTTGAGCACTGAAGCTTTCTTT. The chain employs TRBV5-6 and TRBJ1-1, with D perhaps matching TRBD1 (6 bases). V was trimmed by 4 bases and J by 4 bases, leaving 14 bases between them. CDR1 is SGHDT, CDR2 YYEEEE, per germline. The CDR3 contains 14 residues.

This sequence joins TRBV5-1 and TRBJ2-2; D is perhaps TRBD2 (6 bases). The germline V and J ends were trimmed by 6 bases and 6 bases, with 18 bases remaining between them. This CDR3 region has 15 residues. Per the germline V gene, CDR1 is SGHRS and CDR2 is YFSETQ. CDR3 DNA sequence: TGCGCCAGCACTTGGGCGGCAGGAGGGGCCGGGGAGCTGTTTTTT. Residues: CASTWAAGGAGELFF.

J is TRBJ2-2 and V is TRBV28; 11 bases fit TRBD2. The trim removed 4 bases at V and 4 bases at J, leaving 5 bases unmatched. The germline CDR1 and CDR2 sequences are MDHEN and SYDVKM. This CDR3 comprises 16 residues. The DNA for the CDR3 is TGTGCCAGCAGTTCACCCGGGACTAGCGGCACCGGGGAGCTGTTTTTT. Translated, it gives CASSSPGTSGTGELFF. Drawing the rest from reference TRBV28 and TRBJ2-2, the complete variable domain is DVKVTQSSRYLVKRTGEKVFLECVQDMDHENMFWYRQDPGLGLRLIYFSYDVKMKEKGDIPEGYSVSREKKERFSLILESASTNQTSMYLCASSSPGTSGTGELFFGEGSRLTVL.

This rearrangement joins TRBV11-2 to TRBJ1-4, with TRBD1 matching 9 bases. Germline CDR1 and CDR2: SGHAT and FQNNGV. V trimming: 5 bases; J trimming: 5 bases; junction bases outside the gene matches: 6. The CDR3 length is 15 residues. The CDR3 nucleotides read TGTGCCAGCAGCCCCGGACAGGGGTGGAATGAAAAACTGTTTTTT. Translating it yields CASSPGQGWNEKLFF.

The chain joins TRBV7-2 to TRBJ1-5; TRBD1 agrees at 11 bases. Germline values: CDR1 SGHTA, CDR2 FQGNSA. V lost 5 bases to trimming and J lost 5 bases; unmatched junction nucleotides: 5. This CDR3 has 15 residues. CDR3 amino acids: CASSQEDRGHQPQHF. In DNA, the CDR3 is TGTGCCAGCAGCCAGGAGGACAGGGGGCATCAGCCCCAGCATTTT.

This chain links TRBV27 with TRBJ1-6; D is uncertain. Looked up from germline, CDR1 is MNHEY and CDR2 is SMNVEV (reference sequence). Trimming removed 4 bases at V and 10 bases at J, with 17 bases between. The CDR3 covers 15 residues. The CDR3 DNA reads TGTGCCAGCAGTTCCGGACGGACTTCGGGATCACCCCTCCACTTT. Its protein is CASSSGRTSGSPLHF.

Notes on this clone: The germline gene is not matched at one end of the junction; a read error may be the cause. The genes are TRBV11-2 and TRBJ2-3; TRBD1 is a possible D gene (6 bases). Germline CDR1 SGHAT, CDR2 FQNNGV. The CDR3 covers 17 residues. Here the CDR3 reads CAGSLRGIRDSTDTQYF. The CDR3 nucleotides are TGTGCCGGCAGCTTGAGGGGGATCAGGGATAGCACAGATACGCAGTATTTT. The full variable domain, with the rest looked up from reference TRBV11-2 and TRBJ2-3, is EAGVAQSPRYKIIEKRQSVAFWCNPISGHATLYWYQQILGQGPKLLIQFQNNGVVDDSQLPKDRFSAERLKGVDSTLKIQPAKLEDSAVYLCAGSLRGIRDSTDTQYFGPGTRLTVL.

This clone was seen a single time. Here the CDR3 reads CASSSETGGDSPLHF. DNA for the CDR3: TGTGCCAGCAGCTCCGAGACAGGTGGTGATTCACCCCTCCACTTT. The chain uses TRBV7-6 and TRBJ1-6, with TRBD1 as a possible D gene (6 bases). Germline CDR1 is SGHVS and CDR2 is FNYEAQ. Trimming shortened V by 4 bases and J by 8 bases, and 15 bases separated the two germline ends. The CDR3 is made up of 15 amino acids.

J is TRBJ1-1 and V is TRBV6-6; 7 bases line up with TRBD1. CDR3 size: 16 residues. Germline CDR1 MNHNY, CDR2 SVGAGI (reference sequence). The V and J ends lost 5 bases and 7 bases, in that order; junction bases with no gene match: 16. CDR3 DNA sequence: TGTGCCAGCAGTGGCCCCGGGATAGGGGGCAAGGATGAAGCTTTCTTT. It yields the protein CASSGPGIGGKDEAFF.

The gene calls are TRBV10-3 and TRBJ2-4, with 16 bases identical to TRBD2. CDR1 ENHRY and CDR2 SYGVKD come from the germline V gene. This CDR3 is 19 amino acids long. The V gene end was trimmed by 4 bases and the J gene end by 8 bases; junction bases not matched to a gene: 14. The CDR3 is CAISARAPGLAGGLDIQYF. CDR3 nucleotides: TGTGCCATCAGTGCCAGAGCACCGGGACTAGCGGGGGGGCTGGACATTCAGTACTTC.

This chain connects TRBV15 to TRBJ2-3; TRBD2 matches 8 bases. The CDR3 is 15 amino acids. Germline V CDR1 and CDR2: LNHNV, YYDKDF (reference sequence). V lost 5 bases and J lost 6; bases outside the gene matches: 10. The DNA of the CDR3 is TGTGCCACCAGCCCCGGGACTAGTTGGAGGGATACGCAGTATTTT. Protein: CATSPGTSWRDTQYF.

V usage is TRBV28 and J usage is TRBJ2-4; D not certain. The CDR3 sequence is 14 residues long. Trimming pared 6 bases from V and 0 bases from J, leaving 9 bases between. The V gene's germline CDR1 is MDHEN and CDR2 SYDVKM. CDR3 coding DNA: TGTGCCAGCAGCCACATTCTAGCCAAAAACATTCAGTACTTC. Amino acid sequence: CASSHILAKNIQYF.

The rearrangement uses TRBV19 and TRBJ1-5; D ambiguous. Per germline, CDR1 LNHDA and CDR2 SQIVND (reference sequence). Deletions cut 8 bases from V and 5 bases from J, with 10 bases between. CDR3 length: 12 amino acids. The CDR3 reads CASRRRDQPQHF. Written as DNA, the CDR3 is TGTGCCAGTCGGAGACGGGATCAGCCCCAGCATTTT.